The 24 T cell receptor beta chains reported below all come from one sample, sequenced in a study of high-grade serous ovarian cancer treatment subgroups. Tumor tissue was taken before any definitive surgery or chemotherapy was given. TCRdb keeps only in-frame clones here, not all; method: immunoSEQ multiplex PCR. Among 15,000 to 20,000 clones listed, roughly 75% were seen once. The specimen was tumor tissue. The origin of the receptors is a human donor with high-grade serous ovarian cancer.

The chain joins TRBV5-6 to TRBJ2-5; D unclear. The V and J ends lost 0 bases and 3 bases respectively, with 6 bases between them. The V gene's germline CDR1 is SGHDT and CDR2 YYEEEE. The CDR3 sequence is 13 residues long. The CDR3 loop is CASSLDRKETQYF. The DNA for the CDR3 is TGTGCCAGCAGCTTGGACAGAAAAGAGACCCAGTACTTC.

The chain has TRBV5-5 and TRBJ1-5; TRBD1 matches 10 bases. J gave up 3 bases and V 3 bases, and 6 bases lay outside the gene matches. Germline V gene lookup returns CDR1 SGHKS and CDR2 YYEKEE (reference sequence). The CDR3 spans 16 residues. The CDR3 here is CASSSGTGAHNQPQHF. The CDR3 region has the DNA TGTGCCAGCAGCTCCGGGACAGGGGCCCACAATCAGCCCCAGCATTTT.

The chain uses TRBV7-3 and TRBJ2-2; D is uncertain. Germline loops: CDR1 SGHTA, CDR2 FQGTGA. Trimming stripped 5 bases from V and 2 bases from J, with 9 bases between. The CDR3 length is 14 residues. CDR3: CASSPGPNTGELFF. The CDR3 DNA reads TGTGCCAGCAGCCCTGGACCTAACACCGGGGAGCTGTTTTTT.

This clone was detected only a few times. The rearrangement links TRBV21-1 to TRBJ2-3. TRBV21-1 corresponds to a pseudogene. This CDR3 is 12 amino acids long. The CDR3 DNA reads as TGTGCCAGCAGCAAAGAAGGAGATACGCAGTATTTT. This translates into CASSKEGDTQYF.

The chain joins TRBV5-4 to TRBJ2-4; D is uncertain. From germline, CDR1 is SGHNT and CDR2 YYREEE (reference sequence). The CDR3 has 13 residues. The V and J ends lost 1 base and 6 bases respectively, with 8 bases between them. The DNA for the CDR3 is TGTGCCAGCAGCTTGAGTACCAGAAACATTCAGTACTTC. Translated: CASSLSTRNIQYF.

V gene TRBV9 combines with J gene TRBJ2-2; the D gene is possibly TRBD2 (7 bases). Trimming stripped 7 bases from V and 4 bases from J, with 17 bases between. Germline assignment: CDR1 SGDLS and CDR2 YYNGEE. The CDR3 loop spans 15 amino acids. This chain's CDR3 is CASGRGDGSTGELFF. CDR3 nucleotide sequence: TGTGCCAGCGGGAGGGGGGATGGAAGCACCGGGGAGCTGTTTTTT.

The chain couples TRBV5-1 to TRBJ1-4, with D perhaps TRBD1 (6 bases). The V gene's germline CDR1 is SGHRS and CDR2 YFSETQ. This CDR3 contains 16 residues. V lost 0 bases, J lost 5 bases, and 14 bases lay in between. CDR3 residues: CASSLAVGTRNEKLFF. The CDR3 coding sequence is TGCGCCAGCAGCTTGGCCGTGGGGACAAGGAATGAAAAACTGTTTTTT.

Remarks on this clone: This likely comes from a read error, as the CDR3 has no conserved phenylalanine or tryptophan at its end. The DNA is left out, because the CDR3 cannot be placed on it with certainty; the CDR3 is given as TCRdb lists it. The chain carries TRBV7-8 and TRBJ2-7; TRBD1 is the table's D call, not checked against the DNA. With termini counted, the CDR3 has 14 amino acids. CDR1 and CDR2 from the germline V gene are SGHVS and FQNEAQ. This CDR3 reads CASSLGQQALILTT.

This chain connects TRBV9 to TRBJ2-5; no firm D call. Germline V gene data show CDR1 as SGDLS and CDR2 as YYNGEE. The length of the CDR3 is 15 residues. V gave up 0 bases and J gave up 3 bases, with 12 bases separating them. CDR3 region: CASSVGIITEETQYF. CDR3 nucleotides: TGTGCCAGCAGCGTAGGGATCATCACGGAAGAGACCCAGTACTTC.

The CDR3 loop reads CAISESKGDEKLFF. The DNA of the CDR3 is TGTGCCATCAGTGAGTCGAAGGGAGATGAAAAACTGTTTTTT. The chain employs TRBV10-3 and TRBJ1-4; no clear D. The germline V and J ends were trimmed by 0 bases and 6 bases, with 8 bases remaining between them. CDR1 is ENHRY, CDR2 SYGVKD, per germline. This CDR3 has 14 residues.

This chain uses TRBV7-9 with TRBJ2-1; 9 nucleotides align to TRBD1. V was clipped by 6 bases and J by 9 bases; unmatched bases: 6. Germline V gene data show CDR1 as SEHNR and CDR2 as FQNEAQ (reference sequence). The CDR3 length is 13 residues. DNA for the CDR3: TGTGCCAGCAGGGATGGGACAGGGATTGAGCAGTTCTTC. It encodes CASRDGTGIEQFF.

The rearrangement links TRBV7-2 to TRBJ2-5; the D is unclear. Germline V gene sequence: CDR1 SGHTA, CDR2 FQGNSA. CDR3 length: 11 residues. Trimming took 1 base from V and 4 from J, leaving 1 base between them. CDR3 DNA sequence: TGTGCCAGCAGCTTAGTAGAGACCCAGTACTTC. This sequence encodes CASSLVETQYF. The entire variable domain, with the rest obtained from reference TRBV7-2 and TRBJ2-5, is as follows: GAGVSQSPSNKVTEKGKDVELRCDPISGHTALYWYRQSLGQGLEFLIYFQGNSAPDKSGLPSDRFSAERTGGSVSTLTIQRTQQEDSAVYLCASSLVETQYFGPGTRLLVL.

Here the CDR3 DNA reads TGTGCCAGCAGCCCCGAGGGCCTCTTGGGGGTTGGGTTCGATCAGCCCCAGCATTTT. This gives the protein CASSPEGLLGVGFDQPQHF. The chain combines TRBV5-4 with TRBJ1-5; a possible D gene is TRBD1 (5 bases). The CDR3 contains 19 residues. V lost 4 bases to trimming and J lost 5 bases, with 28 bases between them. The V gene's germline CDR1 is SGHNT and CDR2 YYREEE (reference sequence).

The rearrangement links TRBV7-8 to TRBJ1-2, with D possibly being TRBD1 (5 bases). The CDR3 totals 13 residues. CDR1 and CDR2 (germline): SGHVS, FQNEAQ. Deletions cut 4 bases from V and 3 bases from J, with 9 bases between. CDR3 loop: CASSSREDYGYTF. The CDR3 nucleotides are TGTGCCAGCAGCTCCAGGGAGGACTATGGCTACACCTTC. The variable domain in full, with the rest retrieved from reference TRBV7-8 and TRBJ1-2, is GAGVSQSPRYKVAKRGQDVALRCDPISGHVSLFWYQQALGQGPEFLTYFQNEAQLDKSGLPSDRFFAERPEGSVSTLKIQRTQQEDSAVYLCASSSREDYGYTFGSGTRLTVV.

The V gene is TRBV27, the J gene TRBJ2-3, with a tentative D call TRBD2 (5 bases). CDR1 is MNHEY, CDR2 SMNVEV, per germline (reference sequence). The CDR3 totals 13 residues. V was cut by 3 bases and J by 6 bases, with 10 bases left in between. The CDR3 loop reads CASSLKRVDTQYF. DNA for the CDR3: TGTGCCAGCAGTTTGAAGAGGGTCGATACGCAGTATTTT.

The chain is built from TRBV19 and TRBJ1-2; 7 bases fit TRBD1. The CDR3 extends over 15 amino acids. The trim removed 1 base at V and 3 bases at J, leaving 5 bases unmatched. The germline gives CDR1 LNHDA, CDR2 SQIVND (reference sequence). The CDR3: CASSIVAGGHYGYTF. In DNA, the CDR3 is TGTGCCAGTAGTATAGTAGCAGGGGGACACTATGGCTACACCTTC.

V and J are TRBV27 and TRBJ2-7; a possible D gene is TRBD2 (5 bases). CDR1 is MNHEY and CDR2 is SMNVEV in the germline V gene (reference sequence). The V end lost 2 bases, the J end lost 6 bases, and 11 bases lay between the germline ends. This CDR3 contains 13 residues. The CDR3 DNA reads TGTGCCAGCAGTTTACGGCCTGGGAGCGAGCAGTACTTC. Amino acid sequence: CASSLRPGSEQYF.

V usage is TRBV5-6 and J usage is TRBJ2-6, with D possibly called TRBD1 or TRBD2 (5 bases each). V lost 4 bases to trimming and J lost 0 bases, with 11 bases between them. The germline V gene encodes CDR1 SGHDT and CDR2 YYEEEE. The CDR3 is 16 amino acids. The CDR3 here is CASSLGPLSGANVLTF. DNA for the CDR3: TGTGCCAGCAGCCTGGGACCGCTCTCTGGGGCCAACGTCCTGACTTTC.

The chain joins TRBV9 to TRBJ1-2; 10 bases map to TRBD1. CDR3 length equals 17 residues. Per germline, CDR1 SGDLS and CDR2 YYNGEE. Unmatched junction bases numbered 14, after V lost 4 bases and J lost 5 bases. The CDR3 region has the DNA TGTGCCAGCAGCCTTGGGACAGGGGAGGCGGCAAGTTATGGCTACACCTTC. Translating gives CASSLGTGEAASYGYTF.

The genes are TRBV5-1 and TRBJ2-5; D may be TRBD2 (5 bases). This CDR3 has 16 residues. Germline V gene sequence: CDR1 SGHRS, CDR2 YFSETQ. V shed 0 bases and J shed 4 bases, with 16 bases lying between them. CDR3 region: CASSLAPISDTETQYF. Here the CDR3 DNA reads TGCGCCAGCAGCTTGGCTCCCATTAGCGATACAGAGACCCAGTACTTC.

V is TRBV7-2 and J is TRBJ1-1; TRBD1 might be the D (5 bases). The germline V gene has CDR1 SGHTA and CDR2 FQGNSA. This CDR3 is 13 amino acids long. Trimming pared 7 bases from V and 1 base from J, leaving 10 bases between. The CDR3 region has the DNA TGTGCCAGCAAGGGACGGTCGAACACTGAAGCTTTCTTT. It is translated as CASKGRSNTEAFF.

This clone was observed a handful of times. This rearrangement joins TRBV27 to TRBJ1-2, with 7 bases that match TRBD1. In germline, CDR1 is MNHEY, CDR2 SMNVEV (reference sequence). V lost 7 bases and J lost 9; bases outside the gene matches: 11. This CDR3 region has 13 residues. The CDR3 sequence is CASKGAGEESYTF. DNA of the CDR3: TGTGCCAGCAAGGGGGCAGGGGAGGAAAGCTACACCTTC.

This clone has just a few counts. CDR3 sequence (DNA): TGTGCCAGCAGCCGGAGCGCGGACAGTAACTATGGCTACACCTTC. It codes for CASSRSADSNYGYTF. The rearrangement links TRBV4-2 to TRBJ1-2; TRBD1 is a possible D gene (6 bases). This CDR3 comprises 15 residues. Trimming shortened V by 4 bases and J by 1 base, and 13 bases separated the two germline ends. Germline V gives CDR1 LGHNA, CDR2 YNFKEQ.

CDR3 nucleotides: TGTGCCAGCAGTTCAGGGTCTGGACCCTTGGGAACTAATGAAAAACTGTTTTTT. This translates into CASSSGSGPLGTNEKLFF. V is TRBV28 and J is TRBJ1-4, with a possible D match to TRBD1 (5 bases). This CDR3 comprises 18 residues. V was clipped by 4 bases and J by 1 base, with 19 bases between them. Germline V CDR1 and CDR2: MDHEN, SYDVKM.